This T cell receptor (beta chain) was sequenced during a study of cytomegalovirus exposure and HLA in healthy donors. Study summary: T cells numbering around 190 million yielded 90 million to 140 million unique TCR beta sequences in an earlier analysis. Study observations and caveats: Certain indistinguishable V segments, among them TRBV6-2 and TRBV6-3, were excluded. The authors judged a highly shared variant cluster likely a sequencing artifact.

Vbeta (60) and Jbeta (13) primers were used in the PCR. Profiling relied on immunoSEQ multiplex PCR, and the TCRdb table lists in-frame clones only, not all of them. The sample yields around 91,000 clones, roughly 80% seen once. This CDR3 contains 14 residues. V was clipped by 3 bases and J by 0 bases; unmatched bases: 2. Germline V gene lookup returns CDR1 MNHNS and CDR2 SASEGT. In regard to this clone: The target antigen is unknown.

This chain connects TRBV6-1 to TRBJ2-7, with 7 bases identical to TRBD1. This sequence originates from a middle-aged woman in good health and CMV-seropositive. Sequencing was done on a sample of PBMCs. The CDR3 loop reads CASSETGNSYEQYF. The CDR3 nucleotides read TGTGCCAGCAGTGAGACAGGGAACTCCTACGAGCAGTACTTC.